The sequence of this T cell receptor (beta chain) was determined in a study of blood T cell repertoires in COVID-19. The protocol was immunoSEQ multiplex PCR, while the TCRdb copy is restricted to in-frame clones and leaves out a portion. The sample shows 350,000 to 400,000 clones, approximately 89% of them seen only once. The specimen sequenced was PBMCs or T cells enriched from blood (not recorded which). The TCR was taken from a woman in her forties who had been exposed to COVID-19.

CDR3 region: CATSSPWGVAFF. CDR3 DNA: TGTGCCACCAGCAGCCCCTGGGGAGTAGCTTTCTTT. The rearrangement links TRBV15 to TRBJ1-1; no definite D call. Trimming shortened V by 3 bases and J by 10 bases, and 12 bases separated the two germline ends. CDR3 length: 12 amino acids. Per germline, CDR1 LNHNV and CDR2 YYDKDF (reference sequence).